A selection of T cell receptor beta chains follows, all from one sample in a study of shared clonotypes between healthy human individuals. TCRdb keeps only in-frame clones here, not all; method: immunoSEQ multiplex PCR. The sample yields under 600,000 clones, about three quarters seen once. Material: PBMCs. Receptors originate from a woman in her 40s in good health. Some clones in this sample may be carry-over from other donors' samples. Each CDR3 is given with its conserved first and last residue. The D gene is left open where the match is weak. Some rows mark clone size as missing; the rest say once, few, many or name a class of expanded clone.

D,size,V,J,CDR3,DNA
NA,NA,TRBV28,TRBJ1-3,CASSLLGPRSGNTIYF,TGTGCCAGCAGTTTATTGGGACCTCGCTCTGGAAACACCATATATTTT
NA,NA,TRBV7-2,TRBJ2-7,CASSLTGGVIEQYF,TGTGCCAGCAGCCTTACTGGGGGAGTGATCGAGCAGTACTTC
NA,NA,TRBV2,TRBJ2-2,CASSDTGSGTGELFF,TGTGCCAGCAGCGACACCGGGTCTGGCACCGGGGAGCTGTTTTTT
TRBD2,NA,TRBV29-1,TRBJ2-1,CSVRTSASSYNEQFF,TGCAGCGTCCGAACTAGCGCGAGCTCCTACAATGAGCAGTTCTTC
TRBD1,NA,TRBV5-4,TRBJ1-3,CASSSRDSGNTIYF,TGTGCCAGCAGCTCCCGGGACAGCGGAAACACCATATATTTT
NA,NA,TRBV7-9,TRBJ2-3,CASSLAGATDTQYF,TGTGCCAGCAGCTTAGCGGGAGCCACAGATACGCAGTATTTT
NA,NA,TRBV20-1,TRBJ2-7,CSAGLPIEQYF,TGCAGTGCTGGCCTCCCTATCGAGCAGTACTTC
NA,NA,TRBV5-1,TRBJ1-2,CASSLDSPGDGGGYTF,TGCGCCAGCAGCTTGGACAGTCCAGGGGACGGTGGGGGCTACACCTTC
NA,NA,TRBV19,TRBJ2-5,CASSMRGFWSGTVSKETQYF,TGTGCCAGTAGTATGCGGGGTTTCTGGTCGGGGACGGTCAGTAAAGAGACCCAGTACTTC
TRBD1,NA,TRBV29-1,TRBJ2-5,CSVEVRGQGSKETQYF,TGCAGCGTTGAAGTGAGGGGGCAGGGTAGCAAAGAGACCCAGTACTTC
NA,NA,TRBV27,TRBJ2-7,CASGRRDGAYEQYF,TGTGCCAGCGGAAGACGGGACGGGGCCTACGAGCAGTACTTC
NA,NA,TRBV11-2,TRBJ2-4,CASSFSATLAKNIQYF,TGTGCCAGCAGCTTTAGTGCAACGCTAGCCAAAAACATTCAGTACTTC
TRBD1,NA,TRBV6-1,TRBJ2-2,CASSRTGPGTGELFF,TGTGCCAGCAGTCGGACAGGGCCGGGCACCGGGGAGCTGTTTTTT
NA,NA,TRBV11-2,TRBJ1-2,CASSRTSGQHNYGYTF,TGTGCCAGCAGCCGAACATCCGGACAGCACAACTATGGCTACACCTTC
TRBD1,NA,TRBV7-3,TRBJ2-4,CASSTDRGEGKNIQYF,TGTGCCAGCAGCACGGACAGGGGGGAAGGCAAAAACATTCAGTACTTC
NA,once,TRBV28,TRBJ2-1,CASRLDWSSYNEQFF,TGTGCCAGCAGACTGGACTGGAGCTCCTACAATGAGCAGTTCTTC
NA,NA,TRBV6-5,TRBJ1-1,CASSSRAYSPEAFF,TGTGCCAGCAGCTCTCGGGCGTATAGTCCTGAAGCTTTCTTT
TRBD1,NA,TRBV5-1,TRBJ1-2,CASSLGSTGGRGYTF,TGCGCCAGCAGCTTGGGATCGACAGGGGGACGTGGCTACACCTTC
NA,NA,TRBV25-1,TRBJ2-3,CASSDGGASTDTQYF,TGTGCCAGCAGTGACGGCGGGGCTAGCACAGATACGCAGTATTTT
TRBD1,NA,TRBV10-3,TRBJ1-3,CAISDGQGGNWNTIYF,TGTGCCATCAGTGATGGACAGGGGGGTAATTGGAACACCATATATTTT
NA,NA,TRBV28,TRBJ1-2,CASSGPTVNYGYTF,TGTGCCAGCAGCGGACCGACTGTCAACTATGGCTACACCTTC
TRBD1,NA,TRBV5-1,TRBJ1-2,CASSLGQGPGYTF,TGCGCCAGCAGCTTGGGACAGGGCCCTGGCTACACCTTC
NA,once,TRBV9,TRBJ2-5,CASSVGIRGTSLQETQYF,TGTGCCAGCAGCGTCGGTATTAGAGGGACTTCCCTTCAAGAGACCCAGTACTTC
TRBD2,NA,TRBV30,TRBJ2-1,CAWSVRRLAGDHEQFF,TGTGCCTGGAGTGTACGTAGACTAGCGGGAGATCATGAGCAGTTCTTC
NA,NA,TRBV6-6,TRBJ1-2,CASSYIRVDYYGYTF,TGTGCCAGCAGTTACATCAGGGTAGACTATTATGGCTACACCTTC
TRBD1,NA,TRBV29-1,TRBJ1-3,CSVEDPTGFSGNTIYF,TGCAGCGTTGAAGACCCGACAGGGTTCTCTGGAAACACCATATATTTT
NA,NA,TRBV14,TRBJ2-1,CASSQVGVPRYNEQFF,TGTGCCAGCAGCCAAGTGGGAGTTCCCCGATACAATGAGCAGTTCTTC
NA,few,TRBV19,TRBJ1-1,CASSRGTANTEAFF,TGTGCCAGTAGTAGGGGGACCGCGAACACTGAAGCTTTCTTT
TRBD1,NA,TRBV7-2,TRBJ1-2,CASSSGQGYGYTF,TGTGCCAGCAGCTCGGGACAGGGCTATGGCTACACCTTC
NA,few,TRBV5-4,TRBJ2-5,CASSLIDVGTQYF,TGTGCCAGCAGCCTGATCGACGTCGGGACCCAGTACTTC
TRBD2,NA,TRBV27,TRBJ2-3,CASSSLAGRRADTQYF,TGTGCCAGCAGTTCACTAGCGGGAAGGCGCGCAGATACGCAGTATTTT
NA,NA,TRBV5-1,TRBJ1-1,CASSPSGTHAEAFF,TGCGCCAGCAGCCCATCAGGCACGCACGCTGAAGCTTTCTTT
TRBD2,NA,TRBV12-5,TRBJ2-1,CASAFSGRTEQFF,TGTGCTAGTGCTTTTAGCGGGAGGACTGAGCAGTTCTTC
NA,NA,TRBV5-4,TRBJ2-5,CASSSGPDETQYF,TGTGCCAGCAGCTCGGGCCCGGATGAGACCCAGTACTTC
TRBD2,NA,TRBV5-1,TRBJ2-5,CASSLVAGEVETQYF,TGCGCCAGCAGCTTGGTGGCGGGAGAGGTAGAGACCCAGTACTTC
NA,NA,TRBV11-3,TRBJ2-3,CASSKGRAADTQYF,TGTGCCAGCAGCAAGGGCAGGGCCGCAGATACGCAGTATTTT
NA,few,TRBV4-2,TRBJ1-5,CASSQDPVSGVKRRNQPQHF,TGTGCCAGCAGCCAAGATCCGGTCAGCGGGGTTAAGAGGAGGAATCAGCCCCAGCATTTT
TRBD2,NA,TRBV2,TRBJ2-7,CASRLSERDQTYEQYF,TGTGCCAGCAGGTTGAGTGAGCGGGATCAAACCTACGAGCAGTACTTC
TRBD2,many,TRBV7-9,TRBJ2-1,CASSFRTSGRNEQFF,TGTGCCAGCAGCTTCCGGACTAGCGGGAGGAATGAGCAGTTCTTC
NA,NA,TRBV30,TRBJ2-7,CAWNGRAWREQYF,TGTGCCTGGAACGGGAGAGCCTGGCGTGAGCAGTACTTC
NA,many,TRBV20-1,TRBJ2-7,CSAPTAGPTSF,TGCAGTGCCCCTACGGCGGGACCAACGAGCTTC
TRBD2,few,TRBV11-2,TRBJ2-7,CASAPNLGGGFREQYF,TGTGCCAGCGCCCCCAACCTGGGGGGGGGATTTCGCGAGCAGTACTTC